The rows below give T cell receptor beta chains drawn from one sample of a study of cytomegalovirus exposure and HLA in healthy donors. TCRdb's table, derived via immunoSEQ multiplex PCR, lists solely in-frame clones and lacks some. The table shows 150,000 or so clones, with around three quarters occurring only once. The sample consisted of PBMCs. The receptors derive from a woman between 40 and 55 years old in good health and CMV-seronegative. Each CDR3 is given with its conserved first and last residue. A D gene is named only where the DNA matches it firmly. Clone size is stated in some rows and not others, as once, few, many or a class when expanded.

TRBV19,-,TRBD2,TRBJ2-3,CASSIDLTSVTQYF,TGTGCCAGTAGTATAGACTTGACTAGCGTTACGCAGTATTTT
TRBV7-2,-,-,TRBJ2-7,CASSLGGRLDEQYF,TGTGCCAGCAGCTTAGGAGGCCGGTTGGACGAGCAGTACTTC
TRBV9,-,TRBD2,TRBJ2-5,CASSTLAGDGTQYF,TGTGCCAGCAGCACCTTAGCGGGGGACGGGACCCAGTACTTC
TRBV9,-,-,TRBJ1-1,CASSVGLQGGGNTEAFF,TGTGCCAGCAGCGTAGGTCTACAGGGTGGTGGAAACACTGAAGCTTTCTTT
TRBV4-1,-,-,TRBJ2-5,CASSQENLPDTDLQETQYF,TGCGCCAGCAGCCAAGAGAATCTACCGGACACTGATCTACAAGAGACCCAGTACTTC
TRBV29-1,few,-,TRBJ2-3,CSVAGGQGAPLSTDTQYF,TGCAGCGTTGCTGGGGGACAAGGAGCGCCCCTAAGCACAGATACGCAGTATTTT
TRBV10-2,few,-,TRBJ1-2,CASSGSGSTNYGYTF,TGCGCCAGCAGTGGGTCTGGGAGTACTAACTATGGCTACACCTTC
TRBV9,once,-,TRBJ1-2,CASSGPDRESYGYTF,TGTGCCAGCAGCGGGCCGGACCGGGAGAGCTATGGCTACACCTTC
TRBV30,-,-,TRBJ2-2,CAWSAVAGELFF,TGTGCCTGGAGCGCGGTGGCCGGGGAGCTGTTTTTT
TRBV2,-,-,TRBJ2-1,CASSPSGNEQFF,TGTGCCAGCAGCCCTTCGGGGAATGAGCAGTTCTTC
TRBV25-1,-,-,TRBJ1-2,CASSRGGTFYGYTF,TGTGCCAGCAGTAGGGGGGGGACCTTCTATGGCTACACCTTC
TRBV28,-,TRBD2,TRBJ2-7,CASSFRTSESYEQYF,TGTGCCAGCAGTTTCCGGACTAGCGAAAGTTACGAGCAGTACTTC
TRBV19,-,-,TRBJ2-7,CASTSPRSYEQYF,TGTGCCAGTACCTCCCCCCGGAGCTACGAGCAGTACTTC
TRBV7-9,-,-,TRBJ1-2,CASQPDIGYTF,TGTGCCAGCCAACCCGACATTGGCTACACCTTC
TRBV5-1,-,TRBD1,TRBJ1-1,CASSPAGGAVYTEAFF,TGCGCCAGCAGCCCGGCAGGGGGCGCGGTGTACACTGAAGCTTTCTTT
TRBV21-1,-,-,TRBJ1-1,CASSGTGTGYTEAFF,TGTGCCAGCAGCGGAACCGGGACAGGGTACACTGAAGCTTTCTTT
TRBV6-1,-,TRBD1,TRBJ2-7,CASSTSWDRGYEQYF,TGTGCCAGCAGTACCTCTTGGGACAGGGGCTACGAGCAGTACTTC
TRBV5-6,-,-,TRBJ2-5,CASSLGRNAGTQYF,TGTGCCAGCAGCCTGGGACGGAACGCGGGGACCCAGTACTTC
TRBV7-9,-,-,TRBJ1-1,CASSARSGHQANTEAFF,TGTGCCAGCAGCGCTCGATCGGGACACCAGGCTAACACTGAAGCTTTCTTT
TRBV5-1,once,TRBD1,TRBJ1-1,CASSSIQGVGNTEAFF,TGCGCCAGCAGCTCCATCCAGGGGGTTGGGAACACTGAAGCTTTCTTT
TRBV10-3,-,-,TRBJ2-1,CAIGGIDNEQFF,TGTGCCATCGGAGGGATCGACAATGAGCAGTTCTTC
TRBV18,-,-,TRBJ1-5,CASSATERQPQHF,TGTGCCAGCTCCGCGACAGAACGACAGCCCCAGCATTTT
TRBV18,few,TRBD1,TRBJ1-2,CASSLGQGRDYGYTF,TGTGCCAGCTCACTCGGACAGGGGCGGGACTATGGCTACACCTTC
TRBV7-2,-,-,TRBJ2-1,CASSLNGGTKSYNEQFF,TGTGCCAGCAGCTTAAATGGCGGTACCAAGAGCTACAATGAGCAGTTCTTC
TRBV5-5,-,TRBD1,TRBJ1-6,CASSLEGTGDRSPLHF,TGTGCCAGCAGCTTGGAAGGGACAGGGGATAGATCACCCCTCCACTTT
TRBV19,-,-,TRBJ1-1,CASRPRELTTEAFF,TGTGCCAGTAGGCCCCGGGAACTAACCACTGAAGCTTTCTTT
TRBV19,few,-,TRBJ1-4,CASRSLQGIATNEKLFF,TGTGCCAGTAGGAGTCTGCAGGGGATTGCAACTAATGAAAAACTGTTTTTT